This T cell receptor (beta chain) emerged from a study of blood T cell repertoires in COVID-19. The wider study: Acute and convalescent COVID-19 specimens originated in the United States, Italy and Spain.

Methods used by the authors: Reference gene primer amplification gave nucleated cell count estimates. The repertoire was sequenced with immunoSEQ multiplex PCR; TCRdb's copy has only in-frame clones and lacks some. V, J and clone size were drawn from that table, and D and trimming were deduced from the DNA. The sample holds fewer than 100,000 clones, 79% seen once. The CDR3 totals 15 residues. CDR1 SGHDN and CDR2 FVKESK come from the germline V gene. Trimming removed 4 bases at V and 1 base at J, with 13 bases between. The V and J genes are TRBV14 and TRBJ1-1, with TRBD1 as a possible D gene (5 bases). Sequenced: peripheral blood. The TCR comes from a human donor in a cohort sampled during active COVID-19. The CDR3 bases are TGTGCCAGCAGCCCCGTAGTAGGGGCGAACACTGAAGCTTTCTTT. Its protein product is CASSPVVGANTEAFF.